The present TCR beta chain was sequenced within a study of blood T cells in healthy people across ages (dated by TCRdb to about 2015). With regard to the full study: Template switching captured roughly one uniquely barcoded TCR beta cDNA molecule per two T cells in model experiments. Age-related changes in TCR beta repertoire diversity were measured in the study by deep sequencing normalized with unique cDNA molecular identifiers. The donors were split into four age groups: young (average about 16 years), middle-aged (nearly 40), aged (approximately 59) and long-lived (about 74). Using the same blood draw, the study looked at two additional independent replicas of 1 million unique cDNA reads for two donors, one aged 18 to 30 and the other aged 80 or older. To avoid experimental bias, donors of different ages were spread randomly across the sequencing lanes. Summary of the overall study and its limitations: The percentage of naive T cells measured by flow cytometry correlated strongly with observed TCR beta diversity. Since profiling was done on bulk unsorted PBMCs, naive and antigen-experienced compartments could not be conclusively compared. Estimates of total diversity based on one million sequenced T cells were regarded as lower bounds and as underestimates. Because donor CMV infection status was unknown, age-related changes in expanded clonotypes were potentially confounded. As age increased, observed TCR beta diversity per million T cells dropped in a roughly linear way, and a significant reduction was already evident by age about 40. The long-lived group showed more naive CD4+ T cells, fewer expanded clones and increased TCR diversity than the aged group, suggesting age selection.

The method was 5' RACE. TCRdb lists the instrument as Illumina HiSeq 2500. The second PCR ran for roughly 7 to 12 cycles and used a J-beta primer mix along with a sample-barcoded 5' primer. A template-switch 5' adaptor carrying 12 random nucleotides introduced a unique molecular identifier onto each TCR beta cDNA molecule. Each sample yielded at least 3 million CDR3-containing paired-end reads. The Mint cDNA synthesis kit, primed by a TRBC-specific oligonucleotide, was used to synthesize first-strand cDNA from all RNA. All cDNA was treated with uracil-DNA glycosylase and then went through a first 18-cycle PCR with the universal primers M1SS and BC2_uni_R. As for the authors' bioinformatics: Each sample was normalized by randomly selecting 1 million high-quality reads, each carrying a distinct molecular identifier. Reads sharing molecular identifiers were discarded rather than binned into consensus sequences. MiTCR, run with a Q25 quality threshold and the strictest error-elimination algorithm, handled CDR3 identification, clonotype clustering and error correction. A nonparametric unseen species model with Euler transformation was used to estimate lower-bound total TCR beta diversity. TCRdb trimmed public reads at Q25 via fastp, called clones via MiXCR and kept in-frame beta chains. Identical CDR3 protein sequences are pooled into one entry, listed with their most common genes and DNA. The authors' filters were not applied to this entry. The sample table lists about 1.8 million distinct CDR3 sequences, approximately 50% of them with a count of one. The ten largest make up 2% to 2.5% of the sample.

For this clonotype: It has no known antigen specificity. Base qualities are not at hand, and no much larger clone is one base apart.

The CDR3 runs 13 residues from the cysteine to the phenylalanine. Here the CDR3 DNA is all that survives: 39 bases in frame from base 1. From the germline V gene (reference sequence), CDR1 is MNHEY and CDR2 is SMNVEV. Trimming at the junction amounts to 8 bases on V and 10 bases on J, and the germline ends lie 18 bases apart. The donors were 40 or so Caucasian individuals from Russia, aged 6 to 90 years, who were systemically healthy. Each donor gave ten milliliters of peripheral blood, collected into EDTA-treated Vacutainer tubes. Ficoll-Paque density-gradient centrifugation was used to isolate PBMCs, with at least 7 million obtained per sample. Trizol reagent was used to extract total RNA from PBMCs, with at least 6 micrograms per sample. The percentages of naive CD45RAhigh/CD27high T cells were determined by flow cytometry on a PBMC aliquot from every donor.

This sequence originates from a woman aged 40-49 years in good health. The material sequenced was blood. The rearrangement combines TRBV27 with TRBJ2-1; D gene: possibly TRBD1, on 8 matching bases. The bases are TGTGCCAGCGGCATAGACAGGGGAGGGGAGCAGTTCTTC. This yields the protein CASGIDRGGEQFF.